The clone carrying this T cell receptor beta chain appeared a single time. Its specificity is unknown. The authors reverse transcribed all of the isolated RNA, so sequencing captured expressed TCRB transcripts. Using immunoSEQ multiplex PCR, the repertoire was profiled, and TCRdb retains in-frame clones only, with some absent. The table shows 150,000 to 160,000 clones, with around 10% occurring only once. The CDR3 spans 16 residues. The germline V gene has CDR1 MDHEN and CDR2 SYDVKM. V was shortened by 7 bases and J by 8 bases, with 26 bases between the two germline ends. This sample is part of a study of beta chain features in type 1 diabetes. Study observations and caveats: Within the patient group, naive, central memory and Treg TCRB repertoires appeared more similar to each other than within healthy donors.

Sequenced: central memory CD4+ T cells from blood. The TCR originated in a man younger than 35 in good health. V usage is TRBV28 and J usage is TRBJ1-2; D gene unclear. Here the CDR3 reads CASISVRLEQLIGYTF. The DNA for the CDR3 is TGTGCCAGCATCTCGGTCCGGTTGGAACAGCTAATAGGCTACACCTTC.